This T cell receptor beta chain was captured in a study of CD8 T cells in Susac syndrome. At the level of the study: When blood was collected, patients with Susac syndrome were therapy-naive, were taking corticosteroids, or were receiving intravenous immunoglobulin alone.

RNA was extracted with the RNeasy kit, and a quantity of about 0.5 to 1 ug was reverse transcribed using random hexamers. The amplification used immunoSEQ multiplex PCR on TCR beta CDR3; it spanned 54 Vbeta and 13 Jbeta. Each CDR3 protein gets one entry after TCRdb re-called the immunoSEQ multiplex PCR reads with MiXCR. The data contain 170,000 or so distinct CDR3 sequences, just under 95% of them singletons. Patients with Susac syndrome fulfilled recently defined diagnostic criteria for definite or probable disease. Through negative isolation, CD4+ and CD8+ T cells were obtained, while TEMRA cells were enriched using FACS. Trimming left V 7 bases short and J 6 bases short, with 18 bases between. Germline assignment: CDR1 SQVTM and CDR2 ANQGSEA. The length of the CDR3 is 13 residues.

This clonotype originated in a human donor with Susac syndrome. Source material: CD4+ T cells from PBMCs. This rearrangement joins TRBV29-1 to TRBJ1-2; D might be TRBD1 (5 bases). The CDR3 is CSAYGATGNGYTF. The CDR3 DNA sequence: TGCAGCGCCTACGGGGCGACGGGGAATGGCTACACCTTC.